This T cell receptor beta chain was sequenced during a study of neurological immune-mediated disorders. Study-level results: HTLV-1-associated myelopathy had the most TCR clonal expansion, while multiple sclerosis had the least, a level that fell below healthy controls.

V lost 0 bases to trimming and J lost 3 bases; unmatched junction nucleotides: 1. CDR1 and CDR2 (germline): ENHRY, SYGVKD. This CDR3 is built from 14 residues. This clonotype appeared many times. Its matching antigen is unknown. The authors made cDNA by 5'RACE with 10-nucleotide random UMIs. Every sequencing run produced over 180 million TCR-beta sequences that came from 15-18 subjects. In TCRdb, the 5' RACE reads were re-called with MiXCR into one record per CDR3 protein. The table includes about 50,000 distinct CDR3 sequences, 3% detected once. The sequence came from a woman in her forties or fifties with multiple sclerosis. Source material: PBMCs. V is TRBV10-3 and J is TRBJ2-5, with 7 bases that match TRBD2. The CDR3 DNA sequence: TGTGCCATCAGTGAGTCGAGCGGGGAAGAGACCCAGTACTTC. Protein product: CAISESSGEETQYF.